This T cell receptor beta chain was identified in a study of cytomegalovirus exposure and HLA in healthy donors. PCR involved 60 Vbeta and 13 Jbeta primers. The table came from immunoSEQ multiplex PCR; TCRdb's copy has only in-frame clones and leaves some out. This table has roughly 100,000 clones, around 79% appearing once. Study outcomes and limitations: Several V segments, TRBV6-2 and TRBV6-3 among them, could not be told apart and were dropped.

Concerning this clone: Its antigen remains unknown.

V was shortened by 3 bases and J by 0 bases, with 9 bases between the two germline ends. The CDR3 totals 16 residues. Germline V gives CDR1 SGHAT, CDR2 FQNNGV. What was sequenced was PBMCs. V is TRBV11-2 and J is TRBJ2-6; D uncertain. This receptor was obtained from a man aged 50-59 years in good health and CMV-seropositive. CDR3 protein: CASSFASNSGANVLTF. The DNA of the CDR3 is TGTGCCAGCAGCTTTGCGTCCAACTCTGGGGCCAACGTCCTGACTTTC.